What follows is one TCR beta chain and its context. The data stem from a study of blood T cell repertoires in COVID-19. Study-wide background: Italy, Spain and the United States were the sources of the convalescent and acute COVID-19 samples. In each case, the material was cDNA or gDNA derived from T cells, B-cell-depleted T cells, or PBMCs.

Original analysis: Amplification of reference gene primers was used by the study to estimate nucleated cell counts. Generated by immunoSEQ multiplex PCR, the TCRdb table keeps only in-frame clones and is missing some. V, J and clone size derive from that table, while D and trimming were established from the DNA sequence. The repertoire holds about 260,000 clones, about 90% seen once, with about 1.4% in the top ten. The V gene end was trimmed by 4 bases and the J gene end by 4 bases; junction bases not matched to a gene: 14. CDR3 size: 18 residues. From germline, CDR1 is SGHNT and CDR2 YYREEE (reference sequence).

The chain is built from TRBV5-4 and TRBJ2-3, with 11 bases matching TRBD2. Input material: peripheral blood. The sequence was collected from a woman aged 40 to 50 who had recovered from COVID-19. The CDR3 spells CASSPGPLAGGTPDTQYF. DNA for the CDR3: TGTGCCAGCAGCCCGGGACCGCTAGCGGGGGGAACCCCAGATACGCAGTATTTT.